This TCR beta chain was recovered during a study of T-cell reconstitution after alpha-beta-depleted transplantation in children. Using unique molecular identifiers, the investigators prepared the TCRbeta library. TCRdb reprocessed the PCR reads via MiXCR and lists one record per CDR3 protein. The sample shows 400,000 to 500,000 distinct CDR3 sequences, roughly a tenth of them seen only once. The sequenced sample was PBMCs from the stem cell graft donor, obtained from the stem cell graft. The TCR was taken from a human donor who donated a stem cell graft to a child with acute myeloid leukemia.

DNA of the CDR3: TGTGCCAGCAGCTCTTGGGACAGGGATGACGGGGAGCTGTTTTTT. This gives the protein CASSSWDRDDGELFF. The chain employs TRBV7-2 and TRBJ2-2; TRBD1 matches at 9 bases. Germline V gene sequence: CDR1 SGHTA, CDR2 FQGNSA. The CDR3 consists of 15 residues. J lost 7 bases, V lost 4 bases, and 7 bases had no gene match.